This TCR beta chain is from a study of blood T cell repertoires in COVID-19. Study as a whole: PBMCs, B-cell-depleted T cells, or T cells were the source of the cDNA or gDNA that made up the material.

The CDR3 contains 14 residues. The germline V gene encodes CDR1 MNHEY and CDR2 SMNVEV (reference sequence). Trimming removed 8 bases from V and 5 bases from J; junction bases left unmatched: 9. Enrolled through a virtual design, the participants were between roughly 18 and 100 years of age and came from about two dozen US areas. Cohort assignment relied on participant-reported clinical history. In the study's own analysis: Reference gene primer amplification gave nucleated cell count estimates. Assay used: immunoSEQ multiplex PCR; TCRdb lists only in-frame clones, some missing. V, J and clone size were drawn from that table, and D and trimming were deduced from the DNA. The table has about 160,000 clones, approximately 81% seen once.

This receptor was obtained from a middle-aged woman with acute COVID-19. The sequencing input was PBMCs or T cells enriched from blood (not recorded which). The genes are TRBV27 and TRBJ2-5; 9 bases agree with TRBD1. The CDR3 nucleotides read TGTGCCAGCGGCCCGGGACAGGGAGGTGAGACCCAGTACTTC. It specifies CASGPGQGGETQYF.